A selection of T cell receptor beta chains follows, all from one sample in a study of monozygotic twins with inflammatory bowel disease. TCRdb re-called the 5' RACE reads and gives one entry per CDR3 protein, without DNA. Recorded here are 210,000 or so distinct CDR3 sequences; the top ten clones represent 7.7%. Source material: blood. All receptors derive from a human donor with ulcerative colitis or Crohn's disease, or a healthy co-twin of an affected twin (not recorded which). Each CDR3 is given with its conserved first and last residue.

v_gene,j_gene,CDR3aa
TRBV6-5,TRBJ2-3,CASNAGVTQYF
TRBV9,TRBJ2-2,CASSRSINTGELFF
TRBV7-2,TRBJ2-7,CASSLEARTYEQYF
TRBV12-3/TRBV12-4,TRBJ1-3,CASRLSGSSGNTIYF
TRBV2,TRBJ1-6,CASSELPRHNSPLHF
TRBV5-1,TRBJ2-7,CASSWTGGGNEQYF
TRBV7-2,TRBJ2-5,CASSSTGTQYF
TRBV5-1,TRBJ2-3,CASSFYGGLGTDTQYF
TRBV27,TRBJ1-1,CASSLSVWRGANTEAFF
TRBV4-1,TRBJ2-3,CASSQEVSGITDTQYF
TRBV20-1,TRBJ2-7,CSAPNLGGSRYEQYF
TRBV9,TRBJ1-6,CASSVGWTGDSPLHF
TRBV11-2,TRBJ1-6,CASSLGGYSPLHF
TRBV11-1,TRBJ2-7,CASSLTPTGAGSYEQYF
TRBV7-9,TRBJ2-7,CASSLAASGRNEQYF
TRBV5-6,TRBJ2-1,CASSWMGQGTYNEQFF
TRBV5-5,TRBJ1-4,CASSLRGVTNEKLFF
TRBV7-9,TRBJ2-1,CASSFPSGRNFYNEQFF
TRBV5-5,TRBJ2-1,CASSWRGWDDEQFF
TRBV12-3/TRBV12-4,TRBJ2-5,CASSHSGGAVETQYF
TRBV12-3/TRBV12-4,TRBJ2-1,CASSHGLETGNEQFF
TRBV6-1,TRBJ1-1,CASLRTRDRGPKSEAFF
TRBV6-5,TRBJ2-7,CASSYAGGNSYEQYF
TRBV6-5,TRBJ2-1,CASSYSIGLAYNEQFF
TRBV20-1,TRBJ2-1,CSARVAGGPWGEQFF
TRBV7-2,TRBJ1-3,CASSFTGVGNTIYF
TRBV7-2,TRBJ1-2,CASSVQGSYGYTF
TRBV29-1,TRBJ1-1,CSVGPDRGRMKRDTEAFF
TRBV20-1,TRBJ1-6,CSARAGTGNSPLHF
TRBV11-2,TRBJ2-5,CASSFGVTETQYF
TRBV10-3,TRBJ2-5,CAISPFPEETQYF
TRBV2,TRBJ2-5,CASSEGRRTGETQYF
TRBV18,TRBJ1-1,CASSPGVNAEAFF
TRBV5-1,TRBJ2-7,CASSRQGGPYEQYF
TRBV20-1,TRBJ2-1,CSARAQTRGANEQFF
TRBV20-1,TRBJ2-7,CSASPGQGIREQYF
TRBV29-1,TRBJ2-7,CSVEGGQGNIYEQYF
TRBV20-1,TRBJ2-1,CSAGRNEYNEQFF
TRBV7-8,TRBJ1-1,CASSLASSGGAFF
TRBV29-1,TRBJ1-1,CSGAGLGTEAFF
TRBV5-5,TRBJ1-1,CASSLAGDPRAEAFF
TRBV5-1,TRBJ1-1,CASLTGANTEAFF
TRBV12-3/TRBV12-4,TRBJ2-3,CASSLGRGGGLTDTQYF
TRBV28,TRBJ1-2,CASNSPGTLNYGYTF
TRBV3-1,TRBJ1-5,CASSPRGNSNQPQHF
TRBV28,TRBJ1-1,CAIWDSWSTEAFF
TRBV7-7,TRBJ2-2,CASSPGRLTGELFF
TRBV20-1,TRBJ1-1,CSARGRAANTEAFF